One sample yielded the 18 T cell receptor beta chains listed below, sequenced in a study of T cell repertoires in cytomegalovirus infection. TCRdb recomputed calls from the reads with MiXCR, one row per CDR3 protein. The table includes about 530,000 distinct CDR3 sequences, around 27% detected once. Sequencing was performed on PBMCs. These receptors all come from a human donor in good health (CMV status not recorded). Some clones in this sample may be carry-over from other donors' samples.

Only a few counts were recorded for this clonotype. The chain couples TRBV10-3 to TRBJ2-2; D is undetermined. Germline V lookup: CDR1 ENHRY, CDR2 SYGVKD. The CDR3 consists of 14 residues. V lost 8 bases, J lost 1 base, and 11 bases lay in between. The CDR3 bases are TGTGCCATCTGTCCGGAAATGAACACCGGGGAGCTGTTTTTT. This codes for CAICPEMNTGELFF.

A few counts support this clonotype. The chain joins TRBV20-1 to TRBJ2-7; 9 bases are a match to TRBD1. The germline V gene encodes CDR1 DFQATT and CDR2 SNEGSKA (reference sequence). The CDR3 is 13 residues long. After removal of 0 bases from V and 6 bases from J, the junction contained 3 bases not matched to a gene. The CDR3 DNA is TGCAGTGCTAGAGACGACAGGGGGGCCGAGCAGTACTTC. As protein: CSARDDRGAEQYF.

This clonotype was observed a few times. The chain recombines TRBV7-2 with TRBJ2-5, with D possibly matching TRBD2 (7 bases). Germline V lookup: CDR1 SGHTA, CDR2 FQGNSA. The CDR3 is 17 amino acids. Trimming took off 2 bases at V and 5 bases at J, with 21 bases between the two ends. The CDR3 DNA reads TGTGCCAGCAGCTTATGGGGGGGGGGCGGGGGTGGGGAGACCCAGTACTTC. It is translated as CASSLWGGGGGGETQYF.

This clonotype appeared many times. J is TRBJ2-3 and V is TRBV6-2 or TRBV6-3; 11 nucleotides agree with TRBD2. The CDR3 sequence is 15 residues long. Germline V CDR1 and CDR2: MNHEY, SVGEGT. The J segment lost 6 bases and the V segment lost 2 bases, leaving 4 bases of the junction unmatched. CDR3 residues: CASSYELAGDDTQYF. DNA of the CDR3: TGTGCCAGCAGTTACGAACTAGCGGGAGACGATACGCAGTATTTT.

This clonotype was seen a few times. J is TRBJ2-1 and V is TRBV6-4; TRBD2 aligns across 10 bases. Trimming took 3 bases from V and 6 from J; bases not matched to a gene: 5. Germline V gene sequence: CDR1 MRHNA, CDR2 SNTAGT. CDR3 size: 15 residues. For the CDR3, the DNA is TGTGCCAGCAGTGAAAAAGCGGGAGGGCCCAATGAGCAGTTCTTC. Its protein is CASSEKAGGPNEQFF.

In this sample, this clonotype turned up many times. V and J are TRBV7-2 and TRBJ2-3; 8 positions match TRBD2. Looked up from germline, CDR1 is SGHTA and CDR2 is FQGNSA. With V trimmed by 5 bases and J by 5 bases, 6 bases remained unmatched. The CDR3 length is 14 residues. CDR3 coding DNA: TGTGCCAGCAGCGAAAGCGGGAGTCAAGATACGCAGTATTTT. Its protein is CASSESGSQDTQYF.

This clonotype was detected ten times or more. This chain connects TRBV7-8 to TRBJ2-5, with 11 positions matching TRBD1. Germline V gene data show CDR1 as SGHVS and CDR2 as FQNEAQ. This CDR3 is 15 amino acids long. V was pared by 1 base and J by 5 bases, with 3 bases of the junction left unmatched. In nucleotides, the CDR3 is TGTGCCAGCAGCTTAGGGACAGGGGGCGGTGAGACCCAGTACTTC. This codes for CASSLGTGGGETQYF.

CDR3 amino acids: CSARDRGWRGSYGYTF. The CDR3 DNA reads as TGCAGTGCTAGAGATCGGGGGTGGAGGGGATCCTATGGCTACACCTTC. The J gene is TRBJ1-2, the V gene TRBV20-1; possible D gene TRBD1, 5 bases. This CDR3 has 16 residues. Per the germline V gene, CDR1 is DFQATT and CDR2 is SNEGSKA (reference sequence). V gave up 0 bases and J gave up 4 bases, with 18 bases separating them.

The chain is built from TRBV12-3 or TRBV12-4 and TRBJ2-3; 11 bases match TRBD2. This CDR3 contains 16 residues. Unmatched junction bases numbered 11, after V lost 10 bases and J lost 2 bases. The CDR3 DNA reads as TGTGCCAACAGATCCTTTAGCGGGAGGGTCACAGATACGCAGTATTTT. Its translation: CANRSFSGRVTDTQYF.

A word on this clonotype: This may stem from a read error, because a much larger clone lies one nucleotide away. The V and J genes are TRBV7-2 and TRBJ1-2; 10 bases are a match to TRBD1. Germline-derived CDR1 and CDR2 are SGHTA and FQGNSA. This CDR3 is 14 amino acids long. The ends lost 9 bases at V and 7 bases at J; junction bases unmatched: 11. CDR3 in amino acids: CTSRQGALVGGYTF. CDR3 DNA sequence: TGTACCAGTCGACAGGGGGCCTTGGTGGGTGGCTACACCTTC.

The CDR3 is CASSQDSDRDSQKLFF. The CDR3 DNA sequence: TGTGCCAGCAGCCAAGATTCGGACAGGGACTCCCAAAAACTGTTTTTT. The chain is built from TRBV4-2 and TRBJ1-4; 8 bases match TRBD1. The CDR3 totals 16 residues. Germline values: CDR1 LGHNA, CDR2 YNFKEQ. J was trimmed by 9 bases and V by 0 bases; bases with no gene match: 9.

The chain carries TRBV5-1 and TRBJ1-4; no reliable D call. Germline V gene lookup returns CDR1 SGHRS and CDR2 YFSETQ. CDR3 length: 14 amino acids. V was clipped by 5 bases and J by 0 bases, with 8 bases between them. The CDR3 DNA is TGCGCCAGCAGGGGGAGCGCAACTAATGAAAAACTGTTTTTT. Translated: CASRGSATNEKLFF.

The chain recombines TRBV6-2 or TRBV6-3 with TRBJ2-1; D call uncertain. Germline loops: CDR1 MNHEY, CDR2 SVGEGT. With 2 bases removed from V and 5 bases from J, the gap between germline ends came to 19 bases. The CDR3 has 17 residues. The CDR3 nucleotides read TGTGCCAGCAGTTACACCGCGAGACGCGTGCTGGACAATGAGCAGTTCTTC. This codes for CASSYTARRVLDNEQFF.

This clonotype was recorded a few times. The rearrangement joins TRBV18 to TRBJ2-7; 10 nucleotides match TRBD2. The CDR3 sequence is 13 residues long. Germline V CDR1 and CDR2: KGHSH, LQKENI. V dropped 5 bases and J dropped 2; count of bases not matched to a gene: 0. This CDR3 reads CASSGLAAYEQYF. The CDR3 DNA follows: TGTGCCAGCTCAGGACTAGCGGCCTACGAGCAGTACTTC.

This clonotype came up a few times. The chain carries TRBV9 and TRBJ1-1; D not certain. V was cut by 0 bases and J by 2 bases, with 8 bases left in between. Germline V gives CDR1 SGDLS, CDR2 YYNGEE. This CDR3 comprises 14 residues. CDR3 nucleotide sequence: TGTGCCAGCAGCGTAGGTAACAGTAACACTGAAGCTTTCTTT. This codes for CASSVGNSNTEAFF.

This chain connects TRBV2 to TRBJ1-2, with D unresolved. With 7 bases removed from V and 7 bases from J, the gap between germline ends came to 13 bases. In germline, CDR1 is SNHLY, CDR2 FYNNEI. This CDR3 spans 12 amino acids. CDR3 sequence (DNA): TGTGCCAGCACCTCCCTGGGCTCTGGCTACACCTTC. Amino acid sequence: CASTSLGSGYTF.

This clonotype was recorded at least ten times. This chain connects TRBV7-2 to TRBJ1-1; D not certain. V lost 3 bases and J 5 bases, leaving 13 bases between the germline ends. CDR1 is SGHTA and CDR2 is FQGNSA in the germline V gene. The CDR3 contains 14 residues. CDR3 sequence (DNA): TGTGCCAGCAGCTTCTACCGGACGGGAACTGAAGCTTTCTTT. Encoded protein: CASSFYRTGTEAFF.

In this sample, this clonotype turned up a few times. CDR3 sequence reads: CASSIYGRAADTQYF. In DNA, the CDR3 is TGTGCCAGCAGCATTTACGGGAGGGCCGCAGATACGCAGTATTTT. The chain links TRBV6-2 or TRBV6-3 to TRBJ2-3, with TRBD2 matching over 8 bases. CDR1 MNHEY and CDR2 SVGEGT come from the germline V gene. J gave up 4 bases and V 6 bases, and 9 bases lay outside the gene matches. The CDR3 length is 15 residues.